This T cell receptor beta chain is drawn from a study of T cells after yellow fever vaccination. A single record per CDR3 protein comes from TCRdb applying MiXCR to the 5' RACE reads. The sample lists about 330,000 distinct CDR3 sequences, around 6.8% seen once, with over 15% in the top ten. Unmatched junction bases numbered 10, after V lost 6 bases and J lost 3 bases. CDR1 and CDR2 (germline): DFQATT, SNEGSKA (reference sequence). CDR3 size: 14 residues. This clonotype was seen only a few times. The source was PBMCs, collected 35 to 50 days after the first yellow fever vaccination. This TCR derives from a man aged 18 to 30 who received the YFV17D yellow fever vaccine. The chain recombines TRBV20-1 with TRBJ2-7; 8 nucleotides agree with TRBD2. The CDR3 DNA sequence: TGCAGTGCCCCGTTTGGGCTAGCGGGCTACGAGCAGTACTTC. It specifies CSAPFGLAGYEQYF.